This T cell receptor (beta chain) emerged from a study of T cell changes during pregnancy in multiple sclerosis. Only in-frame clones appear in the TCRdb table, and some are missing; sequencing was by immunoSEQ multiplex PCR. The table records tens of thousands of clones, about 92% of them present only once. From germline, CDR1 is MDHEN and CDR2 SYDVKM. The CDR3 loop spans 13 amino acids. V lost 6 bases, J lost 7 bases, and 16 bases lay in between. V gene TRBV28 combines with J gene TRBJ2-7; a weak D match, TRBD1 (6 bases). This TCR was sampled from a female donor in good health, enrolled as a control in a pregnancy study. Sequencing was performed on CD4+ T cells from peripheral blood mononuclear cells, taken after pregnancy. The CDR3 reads CASSTHGQREQYF. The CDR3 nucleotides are TGTGCCAGCAGCACGCATGGACAGCGGGAGCAGTACTTC.